This entry concerns a single T cell receptor (beta chain). The antigen is undetermined. The data derive from a study of cytomegalovirus exposure and HLA in healthy donors. The study, taken as a whole, reports: A later analysis by the authors found several of the most significant clusters apparently linked to common viral pathogens. Researchers left out some V segments, among them TRBV6-2 and TRBV6-3, as indistinguishable. At a 0.05 false discovery rate, a later analysis found about 17,000 TCR beta sequences to be associated with HLA alleles.

V lost 4 bases, J lost 0 bases, and 10 bases stayed unmatched. CDR1 is SGHRS and CDR2 is YFSETQ in the germline V gene. The CDR3 runs to 17 residues. Researchers ran the PCR with 60 Vbeta and 13 Jbeta primers. Sequencing was performed with immunoSEQ multiplex PCR; in TCRdb, only in-frame clones are kept and a portion is missing. The sample consists of 90,000 to 110,000 clones, about 80% of them appearing once. The V call is TRBV5-1, the J call TRBJ2-3, with 8 bases fitting TRBD2. The sample taken for sequencing was PBMCs. The clonotype was recovered from a woman aged 50 to 60 in good health and CMV-seropositive. CDR3 region: CASSPFPLAASTDTQYF. The DNA of the CDR3 is TGCGCCAGCAGCCCGTTCCCACTAGCGGCTAGCACAGATACGCAGTATTTT. Full variable domain (remainder filled in from reference TRBV5-1 and TRBJ2-3): KAGVTQTPRYLIKTRGQQVTLSCSPISGHRSVSWYQQTPGQGLQFLFEYFSETQRNKGNFPGRFSGRQFSNSRSEMNVSTLELGDSALYLCASSPFPLAASTDTQYFGPGTRLTVL.